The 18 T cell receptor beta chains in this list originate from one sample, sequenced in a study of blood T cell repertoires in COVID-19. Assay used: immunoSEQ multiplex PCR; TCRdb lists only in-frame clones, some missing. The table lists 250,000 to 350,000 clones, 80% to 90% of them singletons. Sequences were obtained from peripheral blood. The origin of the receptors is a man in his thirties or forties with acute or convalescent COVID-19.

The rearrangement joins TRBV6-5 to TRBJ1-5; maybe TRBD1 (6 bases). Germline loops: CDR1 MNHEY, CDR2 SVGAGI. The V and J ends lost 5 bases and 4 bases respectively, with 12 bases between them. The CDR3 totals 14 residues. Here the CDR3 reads CASSPLRGNQPQHF. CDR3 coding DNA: TGTGCCAGCAGTCCCTTAAGGGGGAATCAGCCCCAGCATTTT.

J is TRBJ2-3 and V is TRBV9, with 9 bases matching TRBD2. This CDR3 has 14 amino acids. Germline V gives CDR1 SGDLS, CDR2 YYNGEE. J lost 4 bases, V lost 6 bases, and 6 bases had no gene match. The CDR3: CASKGGGASDTQYF. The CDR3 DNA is TGTGCCAGCAAAGGCGGGGGGGCCTCAGATACGCAGTATTTT.

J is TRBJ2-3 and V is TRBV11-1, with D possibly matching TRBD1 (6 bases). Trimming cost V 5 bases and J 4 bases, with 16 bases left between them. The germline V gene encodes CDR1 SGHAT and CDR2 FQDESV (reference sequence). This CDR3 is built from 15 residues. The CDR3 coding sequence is TGTGCCAGCAGCCCAAGGAGACCAGGGGCAGATACGCAGTATTTT. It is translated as CASSPRRPGADTQYF.

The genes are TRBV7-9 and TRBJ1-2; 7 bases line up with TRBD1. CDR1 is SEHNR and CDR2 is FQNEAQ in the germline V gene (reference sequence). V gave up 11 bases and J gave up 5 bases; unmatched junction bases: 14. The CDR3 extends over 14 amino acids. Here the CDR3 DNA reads TGTGCCGGCCTGGGGGACAGCAAGTCTTATGGCTACACCTTC. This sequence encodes CAGLGDSKSYGYTF.

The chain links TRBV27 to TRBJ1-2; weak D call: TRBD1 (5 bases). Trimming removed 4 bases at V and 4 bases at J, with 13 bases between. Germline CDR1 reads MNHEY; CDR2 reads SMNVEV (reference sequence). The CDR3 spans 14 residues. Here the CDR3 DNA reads TGTGCCAGCAGTTACCTAGGGGAAGGCTATGGCTACACCTTC. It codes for CASSYLGEGYGYTF.

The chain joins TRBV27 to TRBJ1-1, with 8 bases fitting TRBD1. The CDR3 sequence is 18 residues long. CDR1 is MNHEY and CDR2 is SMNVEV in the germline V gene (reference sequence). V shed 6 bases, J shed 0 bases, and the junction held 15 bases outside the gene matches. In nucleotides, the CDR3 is TGTGCCAGCAGCCCCGGACAGGGTTTGGGGAATATGAACACTGAAGCTTTCTTT. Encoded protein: CASSPGQGLGNMNTEAFF.

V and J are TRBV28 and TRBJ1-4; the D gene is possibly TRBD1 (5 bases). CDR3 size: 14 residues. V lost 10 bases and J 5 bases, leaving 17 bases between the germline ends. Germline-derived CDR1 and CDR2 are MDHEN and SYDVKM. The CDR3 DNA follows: TGTGCCACCAGATGGCGGGGCGGGAATGAAAAACTGTTTTTT. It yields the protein CATRWRGGNEKLFF.

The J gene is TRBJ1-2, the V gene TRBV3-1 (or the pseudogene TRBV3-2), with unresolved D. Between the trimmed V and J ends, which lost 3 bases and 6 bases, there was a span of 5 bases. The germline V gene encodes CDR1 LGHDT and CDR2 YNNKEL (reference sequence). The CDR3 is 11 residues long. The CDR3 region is CASSHLHGYTF. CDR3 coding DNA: TGTGCCAGCAGCCATCTCCATGGCTACACCTTC.

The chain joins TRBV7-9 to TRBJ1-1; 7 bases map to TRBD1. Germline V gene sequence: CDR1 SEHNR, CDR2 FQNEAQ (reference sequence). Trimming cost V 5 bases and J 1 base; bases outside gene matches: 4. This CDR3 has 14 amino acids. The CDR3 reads CASSQRTGNTEAFF. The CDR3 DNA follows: TGTGCCAGCAGCCAGCGGACAGGGAACACTGAAGCTTTCTTT. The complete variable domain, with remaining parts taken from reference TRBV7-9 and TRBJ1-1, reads DTGVSQNPRHKITKRGQNVTFRCDPISEHNRLYWYRQTLGQGPEFLTYFQNEAQLEKSRLLSDRFSAERPKGSFSTLEIQRTEQGDSAMYLCASSQRTGNTEAFFGQGTRLTVV.

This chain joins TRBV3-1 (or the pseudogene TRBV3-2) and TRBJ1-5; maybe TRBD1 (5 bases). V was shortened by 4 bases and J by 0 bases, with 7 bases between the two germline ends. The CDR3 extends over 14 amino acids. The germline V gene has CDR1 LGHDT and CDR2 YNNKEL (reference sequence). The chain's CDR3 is CASSLQVSNQPQHF. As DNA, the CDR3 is TGTGCCAGCAGCCTACAGGTTAGCAATCAGCCCCAGCATTTT.

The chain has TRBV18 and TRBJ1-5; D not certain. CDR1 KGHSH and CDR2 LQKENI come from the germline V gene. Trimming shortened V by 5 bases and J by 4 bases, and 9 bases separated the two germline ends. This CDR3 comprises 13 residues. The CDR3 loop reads CASSVGSNQPQHF. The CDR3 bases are TGTGCCAGCTCAGTGGGGAGTAATCAGCCCCAGCATTTT. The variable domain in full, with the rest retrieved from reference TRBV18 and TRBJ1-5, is NAGVMQNPRHLVRRRGQEARLRCSPMKGHSHVYWYRQLPEEGLKFMVYLQKENIIDESGMPKERFSAEFPKEGPSILRIQQVVRGDSAAYFCASSVGSNQPQHFGDGTRLSIL.

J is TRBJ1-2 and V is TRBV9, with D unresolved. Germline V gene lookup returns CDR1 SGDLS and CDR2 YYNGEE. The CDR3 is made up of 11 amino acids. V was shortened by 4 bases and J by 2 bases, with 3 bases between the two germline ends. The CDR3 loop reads CASSLNYGYTF. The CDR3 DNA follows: TGTGCCAGCAGCTTAAACTATGGCTACACCTTC.

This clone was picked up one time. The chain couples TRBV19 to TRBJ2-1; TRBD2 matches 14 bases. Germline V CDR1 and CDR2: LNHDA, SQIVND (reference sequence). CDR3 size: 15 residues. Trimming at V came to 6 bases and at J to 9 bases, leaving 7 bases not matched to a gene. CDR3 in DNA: TGTGCCAGTAGACCCGGGACTAGCGGGAGCGCTGAGCAGTTCTTC. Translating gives CASRPGTSGSAEQFF. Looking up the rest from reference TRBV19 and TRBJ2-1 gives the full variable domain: DGGITQSPKYLFRKEGQNVTLSCEQNLNHDAMYWYRQDPGQGLRLIYYSQIVNDFQKGDIAEGYSVSREKKESFPLTVTSAQKNPTAFYLCASRPGTSGSAEQFFGPGTRLTVL.

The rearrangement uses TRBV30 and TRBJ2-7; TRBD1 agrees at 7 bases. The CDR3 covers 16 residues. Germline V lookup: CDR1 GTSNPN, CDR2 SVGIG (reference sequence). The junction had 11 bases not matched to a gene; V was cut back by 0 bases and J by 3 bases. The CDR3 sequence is CAWSVRAGGTVYEQYF. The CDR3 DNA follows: TGTGCCTGGAGTGTAAGGGCAGGGGGTACAGTCTACGAGCAGTACTTC.

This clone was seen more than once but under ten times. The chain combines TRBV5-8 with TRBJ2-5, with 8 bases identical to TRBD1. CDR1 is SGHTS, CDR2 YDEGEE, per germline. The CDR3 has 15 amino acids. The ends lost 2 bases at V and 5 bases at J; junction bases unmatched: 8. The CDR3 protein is CASSFPRGRRETQYF. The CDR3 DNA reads TGTGCCAGCAGCTTTCCCAGGGGGCGCCGGGAGACCCAGTACTTC.

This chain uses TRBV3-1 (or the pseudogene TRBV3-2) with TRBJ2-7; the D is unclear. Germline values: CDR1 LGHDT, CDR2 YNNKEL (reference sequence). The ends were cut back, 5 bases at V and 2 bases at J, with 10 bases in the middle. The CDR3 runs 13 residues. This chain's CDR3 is CASSGLETYEQYF. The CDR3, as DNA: TGTGCCAGCAGCGGATTGGAGACCTACGAGCAGTACTTC.

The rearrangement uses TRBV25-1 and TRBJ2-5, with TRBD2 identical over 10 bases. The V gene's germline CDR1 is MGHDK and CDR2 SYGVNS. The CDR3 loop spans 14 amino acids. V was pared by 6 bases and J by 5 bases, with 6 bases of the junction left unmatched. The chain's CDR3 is CASSTASGGETQYF. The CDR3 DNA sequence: TGTGCCAGCAGCACAGCTAGCGGGGGCGAGACCCAGTACTTC.

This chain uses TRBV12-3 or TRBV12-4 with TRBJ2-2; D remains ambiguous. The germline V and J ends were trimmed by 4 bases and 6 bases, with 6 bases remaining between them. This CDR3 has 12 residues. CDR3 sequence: CASSSVPGELFF. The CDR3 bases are TGTGCCAGCAGTTCAGTGCCCGGGGAGCTGTTTTTT.